This T cell receptor (beta chain) was profiled in a study of cytomegalovirus exposure and HLA in healthy donors. Profiling relied on immunoSEQ multiplex PCR, and the TCRdb table lists in-frame clones only, not all of them. The repertoire has some 170,000 clones, 86% of them found once; the top ten carry 5.7%. V lost 1 base to trimming and J lost 4 bases, with 13 bases between them. The length of the CDR3 is 15 residues. Germline V lookup: CDR1 MGHRA, CDR2 YSYEKL. This chain links TRBV4-1 with TRBJ2-5; D unclear. Sample: PBMCs. The clonotype comes from a woman aged 25 to 45 in good health and CMV-seronegative. In nucleotides, the CDR3 is TGCGCCAGCAGCCAAGTGCAGGAGTTTGCAGAGACCCAGTACTTC. Protein sequence: CASSQVQEFAETQYF.